Given below is one TCR beta chain in context. The sample belongs to a study of blood T cell repertoires in COVID-19. Study as a whole: T cells, B-cell-depleted T cells, or PBMCs supplied cDNA or gDNA.

The assay was immunoSEQ multiplex PCR, and TCRdb's table has in-frame clones only and misses some. The table has approximately 230,000 clones, under 90% seen once; the top ten hold just under 20%. V lost 5 bases and J lost 7; bases outside the gene matches: 10. The CDR3 length is 14 residues. Germline V CDR1 and CDR2: MNHEY, SVGAGI. Sequencing was performed on peripheral blood. The sequence derives from a man younger than 40 with active or convalescent COVID-19. The rearrangement uses TRBV6-5 and TRBJ1-2; 7 nucleotides line up with TRBD1. CDR3 DNA: TGTGCCAGCAGTCTGACAGGGAGAGAAAGTGGCTACACCTTC. It codes for CASSLTGRESGYTF.